These T cell receptor beta chains were read from a single sample in a study of identical twins. TCRdb re-derived calls from the 5' RACE reads in MiXCR, one entry per CDR3 protein. Of 550,000 to 700,000 distinct CDR3 sequences listed, 9.6% are singletons. This sample was also put to use in a study of yellow fever vaccine responses in identical twins.

The sample taken for sequencing was PBMCs. Every receptor here comes from a young woman in good health. The CDR3 runs from the conserved cysteine through the conserved F or W. A D gene is named only where the DNA matches it firmly. Clone size is stated in some rows and not others, as once, few, many or a class when expanded.

abundance | j_gene | v_gene | d_gene | CDR3aa | CDR3nt
. | TRBJ2-7 | TRBV20-1 | . | CSAVRDALSYEQYF | TGCAGTGCCGTCCGGGACGCATTATCCTACGAGCAGTACTTC
few | TRBJ2-3 | TRBV10-3 | TRBD1 | CAIRAMTGGPDTQYF | TGTGCCATCAGGGCCATGACAGGGGGGCCAGATACGCAGTATTTT
. | TRBJ2-3 | TRBV12-3/TRBV12-4 | . | CAISPQKGWTASTDTQYF | TGTGCCATCAGCCCGCAGAAGGGGTGGACAGCTAGCACAGATACGCAGTATTTT
many | TRBJ2-1 | TRBV30 | . | CAWSQEFYNEQFF | TGTGCCTGGAGTCAGGAGTTCTACAATGAGCAGTTCTTC
. | TRBJ2-4 | TRBV28 | . | CASSSTSGGGKNIQYF | TGTGCCAGCAGTTCCACAAGCGGAGGGGGGAAAAACATTCAGTACTTC
. | TRBJ2-3 | TRBV5-5 | . | CASSPGPLTDTQYF | TGTGCCAGCAGCCCAGGGCCCCTCACAGATACGCAGTATTTT
few | TRBJ1-2 | TRBV7-2 | . | CASSSDWDYGYTF | TGTGCCAGCAGCTCGGACTGGGACTATGGCTACACCTTC
many | TRBJ1-6 | TRBV5-1 | . | CASSPRQDSPLHF | TGCGCCAGCAGCCCTCGGCAAGATTCACCCCTCCACTTT
. | TRBJ2-3 | TRBV6-5 | TRBD2 | CASSYSLAGADTQYF | TGTGCCAGCAGTTACTCTTTAGCGGGGGCAGATACGCAGTATTTT
few | TRBJ2-7 | TRBV5-6 | . | CASSIVGATYEQYF | TGTGCCAGCAGCATTGTGGGAGCTACCTACGAGCAGTACTTC